This paragraph reports one TCR beta chain. The antigen is not known. After removal of 7 bases from V and 2 bases from J, the junction contained 14 bases not matched to a gene. Germline V gene data show CDR1 as MGHRA and CDR2 as YSYEKL. CDR3 length: 17 amino acids. This PCR relied on a set of 60 Vbeta primers and 13 Jbeta primers. Clones were sequenced by immunoSEQ multiplex PCR, and TCRdb holds only the in-frame ones, with some missing. This listing includes tens of thousands of clones. This sample stems from a study of cytomegalovirus exposure and HLA in healthy donors. Study-wide context: HLA-typed donors were the source of 86 million or so unique TCRs held in an early data release.

Study-level findings and limits: According to the study, 160 or so TCR beta chains were cytomegalovirus-associated. In vitro confirmation showed a few CMV-associated chains to be CMV antigen specific.

The V gene is TRBV4-1, the J gene TRBJ2-3; 8 nucleotides agree with TRBD2. The TCR comes from a female donor in good health and CMV-seropositive. The specimen sequenced was PBMCs. This CDR3 is CASNNPVGTRPTDTQYF. CDR3 bases: TGCGCCAGCAACAACCCGGTCGGGACTAGACCCACAGATACGCAGTATTTT.